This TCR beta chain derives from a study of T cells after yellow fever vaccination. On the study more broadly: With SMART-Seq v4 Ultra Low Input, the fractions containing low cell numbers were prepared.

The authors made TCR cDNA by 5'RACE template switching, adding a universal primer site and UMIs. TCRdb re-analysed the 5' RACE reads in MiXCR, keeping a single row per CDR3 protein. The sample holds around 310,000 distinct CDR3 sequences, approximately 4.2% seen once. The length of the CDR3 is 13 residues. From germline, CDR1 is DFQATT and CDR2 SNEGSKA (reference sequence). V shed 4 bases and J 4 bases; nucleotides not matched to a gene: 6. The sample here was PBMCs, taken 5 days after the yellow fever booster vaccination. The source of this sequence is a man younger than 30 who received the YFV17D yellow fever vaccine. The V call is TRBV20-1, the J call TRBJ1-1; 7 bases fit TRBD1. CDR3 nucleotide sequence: TGCAGTGCTACCGACAGGGTTGCCACTGAAGCTTTCTTT. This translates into CSATDRVATEAFF.